These 32 T cell receptor delta chains were sequenced from one sample in a study of gamma-delta chains in newborns, infants, children. TCRdb re-called the reads through CATT. Of some 4,900 delta-chain clones in the sample, less than 6% were seen once. Specimen: blood. These receptors all come from a child who was a newborn, infant or young child, either healthy, febrile or measles-vaccinated (not recorded which).

By share, this clone ranks as medium-sized (0.01 to 0.1%). The chain is built from TRDV2 and TRDJ1; 11 bases line up with TRDD3. The CDR3 loop spans 18 amino acids. After removal of 0 bases from V and 2 bases from J, the junction contained 10 bases not matched to a gene. Germline-derived CDR1 and CDR2 are GEAIGNYY and EKD. This chain's CDR3 is CACDTLRLGDRKTDKLIF. The CDR3 DNA sequence: TGTGCCTGTGACACCCTACGACTGGGGGATAGAAAGACCGATAAACTCATCTTT.

This chain connects TRDV1 to TRDJ1; 11 nucleotides line up with TRDD3. V trimming: 3 bases; J trimming: 9 bases; junction bases outside the gene matches: 12. The CDR3 spans 16 residues. Germline CDR1 reads TSWWSYY; CDR2 reads QGS. This CDR3 is CALGDGFLLGDKELIF. The CDR3 nucleotides are TGTGCTCTTGGGGACGGATTTCTACTGGGGGATAAAGAACTCATCTTT.

The V and J genes are TRDV1 and TRDJ1; 8 positions match TRDD3. Here the J gene came from matching the DNA to germline, since TCRdb omits it. J was trimmed by 3 bases and V by 3 bases; bases with no gene match: 33. Germline V gene sequence: CDR1 TSWWSYY, CDR2 QGS. This CDR3 comprises 24 residues. The chain's CDR3 is CALGDPPSLGPRSYWGPKADKLIF. The CDR3 DNA reads as TGTGCTCTTGGGGACCCTCCGTCCCTGGGGCCGCGAAGCTACTGGGGGCCCAAGGCCGATAAACTCATCTTT.

Notes on this clone: This may be a read error: a much more frequent sequence differs by one nucleotide. This chain joins TRDV2 and TRDJ2; 7 bases align to TRDD3. Germline-derived CDR1 and CDR2 are GEAIGNYY and EKD. CDR3 length equals 14 residues. The V gene end was trimmed by 3 bases and the J gene end by 5 bases; junction bases not matched to a gene: 5. CDR3 protein: CACDSPGDTAQLFF. For the CDR3, the DNA is TGTGCCTGTGACTCCCCGGGGGATACAGCACAACTCTTCTTT.

This clone was found a few times. A much larger clone lies a single base off, so this may be a read error. J is TRDJ3 and V is TRDV2, with TRDD3 identical over 7 bases. The V gene's germline CDR1 is GEAIGNYY and CDR2 EKD. J lost 0 bases, V lost 0 bases, and 4 bases had no gene match. The CDR3 contains 18 residues. The DNA of the CDR3 is TGTGCCTGTGACACCGTGGGGGAGAGCTCCTGGGACACCCGACAGATGTTTTTC. Amino acids: CACDTVGESSWDTRQMFF.

A few counts support this clone. This clone may be a read error of a much larger clone one base away. The chain is built from TRDV2 and TRDJ1, with 8 positions matching TRDD3. In germline, CDR1 is GEAIGNYY, CDR2 EKD. There are 17 residues in the CDR3. The CDR3 here is CACVPVLGIPDADNLIF. CDR3 DNA sequence: TGTGCCTGTGTGCCTGTACTGGGGATACCCGATGCCGATAATCTCATCTTT.

This clone turned up a few times. The chain's CDR3 is CACVPLGYQEEVYNTDKLIF. CDR3 DNA: TGTGCCTGTGTTCCGCTGGGGTACCAGGAGGAGGTTTATAACACCGATAAACTCATCTTT. V usage is TRDV2 and J usage is TRDJ1; a possible D gene is TRDD3 (6 bases). Trimming removed 5 bases from V and 0 bases from J, with 30 bases in between. The CDR3 runs 20 residues. CDR1 is GEAIGNYY and CDR2 is EKD in the germline V gene.

With regard to this clone: Since a much larger clone is just one base distant, this may be a read error. The genes are TRDV2 and TRDJ1, with 7 bases fitting TRDD3. The V segment lost 3 bases and the J segment 1 base; nucleotides outside the gene matches: 7. This CDR3 region has 15 residues. Germline lookup yields CDR1 GEAIGNYY and CDR2 EKD. CDR3 residues: CACDLLGTGTDKLIF. CDR3 DNA: TGTGCCTGTGACTTACTGGGGACTGGCACCGATAAACTCATCTTT.

Concerning this clone itself: This sequence is one base from a far larger clone and is likely a read error. The chain combines TRDV2 with TRDJ2; a weak D match, TRDD3 (5 bases). This CDR3 has 14 residues. Trimming stripped 3 bases from V and 5 bases from J, with 12 bases between. Germline lookup yields CDR1 GEAIGNYY and CDR2 EKD. CDR3 residues: CACDVLWDTAQLFF. Here the CDR3 DNA reads TGTGCCTGTGACGTACTGTGGGATACAGCACAACTCTTCTTT.

To note about this clone: TCRdb lists the protein of a much larger clone for this DNA, which differs at residue 5, so this is likely a read error; the protein given here is translated from the DNA itself. The J gene is TRDJ3, the V gene TRDV2; perhaps TRDD3 as D (5 bases). CDR1 GEAIGNYY and CDR2 EKD come from the germline V gene. The CDR3 is 18 residues long. V was shortened by 3 bases and J by 0 bases, with 14 bases between the two germline ends. DNA of the CDR3: TGTGCCTGTGACGCCGGATGGGGTAGCTCCTGGGACACCCGACAGATGTTTTTC. It codes for CACDAGWGSSWDTRQMFF.

In this sample, this clone is medium-sized. The V call is TRDV2, the J call TRDJ3; 7 bases align to TRDD3. The CDR3 has 16 amino acids. V gave up 1 base and J gave up 3 bases; unmatched junction bases: 2. Germline V gene lookup returns CDR1 GEAIGNYY and CDR2 EKD. Written as DNA, the CDR3 is TGTGCCTGTGACACGGTGGGGGACTGGGACACCCGACAGATGTTTTTC. It translates to CACDTVGDWDTRQMFF.

In the case of this clone: A much bigger clone sits one base away, suggesting this may be a read error. The gene calls are TRDV2 and TRDJ1, with 8 bases identical to TRDD3. The V segment lost 0 bases and the J segment 7 bases; nucleotides outside the gene matches: 15. The CDR3 consists of 17 residues. The germline CDR1 and CDR2 sequences are GEAIGNYY and EKD. CDR3 in DNA: TGTGCCTGTGACACCATTAGAAGGGATACGCCGGCCGCTAAACTCATCTTT. This sequence encodes CACDTIRRDTPAAKLIF.

This clone is termed medium-sized. The chain links TRDV2 to TRDJ2, with TRDD3 matching 7 bases. From germline, CDR1 is GEAIGNYY and CDR2 EKD. This CDR3 contains 15 residues. The V gene end was trimmed by 0 bases and the J gene end by 4 bases; junction bases not matched to a gene: 4. This CDR3 reads CACDTLGGKTAQLFF. Written as DNA, the CDR3 is TGTGCCTGTGACACCCTGGGGGGAAAGACAGCACAACTCTTCTTT.

This clone appeared a few times. A far larger clone is a single base away, which makes a read error likely. Different DNA sequences within this sample yield the same CDR3. This rearrangement joins TRDV2 to TRDJ1; 7 positions match TRDD3. The CDR3 totals 17 residues. Germline CDR1 and CDR2: GEAIGNYY and EKD. The CDR3 nucleotides read TGCGCCTGTGACACGCTCCCTGGGGGGCCGTACACCGATAAACTCATCTTT. This sequence encodes CACDTLPGGPYTDKLIF.

A few counts support this clone. Possible read error: a much larger clone is one base away. This rearrangement joins TRDV2 to TRDJ2; TRDD3 aligns across 11 bases. This CDR3 contains 17 residues. Germline-derived CDR1 and CDR2 are GEAIGNYY and EKD. V was clipped by 1 base and J by 8 bases; unmatched bases: 11. CDR3 DNA sequence: TGTGCCTGTGACACAATCACTGGGGGATATGTGTCGGCACAACTCTTCTTT. This translates into CACDTITGGYVSAQLFF.

This clone appeared a few times. The V call is TRDV2, the J call TRDJ1, with 10 bases fitting TRDD3. J gave up 2 bases and V 3 bases, and 8 bases lay outside the gene matches. Germline V lookup: CDR1 GEAIGNYY, CDR2 EKD. This CDR3 spans 16 amino acids. This CDR3 is CACDAVALGDTDKLIF. The CDR3 nucleotides read TGTGCCTGTGACGCCGTGGCACTGGGGGATACCGATAAACTCATCTTT.

By share of the sample, this clone is medium-sized. Other nucleotide sequences in the sample specify the same CDR3. This chain uses TRDV2 with TRDJ2; 10 bases match TRDD3. After removal of 1 base from V and 4 bases from J, the junction contained 2 bases not matched to a gene. CDR3 length equals 15 residues. Germline lookup yields CDR1 GEAIGNYY and CDR2 EKD. This CDR3 reads CACDTVGDTTAQLFF. The CDR3 coding sequence is TGTGCCTGTGACACAGTGGGGGATACGACAGCACAACTCTTCTTT.

This clone has a handful of counts. Other DNA sequences in the sample encode the same CDR3. The chain employs TRDV2 and TRDJ1; 13 positions agree with TRDD3. The CDR3 length is 17 residues. Germline lookup yields CDR1 GEAIGNYY and CDR2 EKD. Trimming took 3 bases from V and 5 from J; bases not matched to a gene: 11. CDR3 sequence: CACDRLLGDTRTDKLIF. CDR3 DNA sequence: TGTGCCTGTGACCGATTACTGGGGGATACGCGGACTGATAAACTCATCTTT.

This chain joins TRDV2 and TRDJ1, with 8 nucleotides matching TRDD3. Since TCRdb gives no J gene, matching the DNA to germline was used here to assign it. Germline-derived CDR1 and CDR2 are GEAIGNYY and EKD. CDR3 length equals 21 residues. Trimming took 2 bases from V and 6 from J; bases not matched to a gene: 28. The CDR3, as DNA: TGTGCCTGTGACAGACTCCCTCACGACGCGCGTACTGGGGGGTACGCCAATAAACTCATCTTT. This gives the protein CACDRLPHDARTGGYANKLIF.

By proportion, this clone is medium-sized. This CDR3 is also generated by other DNA sequences in the sample. The chain couples TRDV2 to TRDJ1, with D perhaps TRDD3 (6 bases). Trimming removed 3 bases from V and 2 bases from J, with 18 bases in between. This CDR3 has 16 residues. Germline CDR1 is GEAIGNYY and CDR2 is EKD. CDR3 amino acids: CACDPVGARGTDKLIF. In DNA, the CDR3 is TGTGCCTGTGACCCGGTGGGGGCCCGGGGGACCGATAAACTCATCTTT.

There are a few counts of this clone. A far more abundant clone sits one base away, making this likely a read error. In DNA form, the CDR3 reads TGTGCCTGTGACACCCTTCAAAGGGGATACGCGACCCATAAACTCATCTTT. This sequence encodes CACDTLQRGYATHKLIF. J is TRDJ1 and V is TRDV2, with 9 bases matching TRDD3. V lost 0 bases, J lost 6 bases, and 13 bases stayed unmatched. The CDR3 is made up of 17 amino acids. Per the germline V gene, CDR1 is GEAIGNYY and CDR2 is EKD.

By its share, this clone is medium-sized. The chain joins TRDV1 to TRDJ1; TRDD2 aligns across 7 bases. There are 11 residues in the CDR3. Germline V gives CDR1 TSWWSYY, CDR2 QGS. V dropped 9 bases and J dropped 9; count of bases not matched to a gene: 7. The CDR3 loop reads CALGFPTELIF. The CDR3 nucleotides are TGTGCTCTGGGGTTTCCTACCGAACTCATCTTT.

This clone was observed a handful of times. The chain couples TRDV1 to TRDJ1; 9 bases are shared with TRDD3. The CDR3 is 22 amino acids. The trim removed 4 bases at V and 0 bases at J, leaving 24 bases unmatched. Germline loops: CDR1 TSWWSYY, CDR2 QGS. Here the CDR3 reads CALGVRGSYRDGGDTYTDKLIF. In DNA form, the CDR3 reads TGTGCTCTTGGGGTTCGTGGTTCCTATCGGGATGGTGGGGATACGTACACCGATAAACTCATCTTT.

Notes on this clone: This sequence may be a read error, since a much larger clone differs from it by one base. The rearrangement joins TRDV2 to TRDJ1; 10 bases are shared with TRDD3. The CDR3 is made up of 16 amino acids. Per germline, CDR1 GEAIGNYY and CDR2 EKD. V dropped 5 bases and J dropped 1; count of bases not matched to a gene: 9. CDR3 sequence: CACAPLGDACTDKLIF. The DNA for the CDR3 is TGTGCCTGTGCGCCACTGGGGGATGCGTGCACCGATAAACTCATCTTT.

The V gene is TRDV2, the J gene TRDJ1; 9 bases map to TRDD3. V dropped 3 bases and J dropped 0; count of bases not matched to a gene: 7. Per germline, CDR1 GEAIGNYY and CDR2 EKD. The CDR3 covers 16 residues. DNA of the CDR3: TGTGCCTGTGACGCCATACTGGGGGAGTACACCGATAAACTCATCTTT. Residues: CACDAILGEYTDKLIF.

Sample share makes this clone medium-sized. The V call is TRDV2, the J call TRDJ3, with unresolved D. Deletions cut 0 bases from V and 4 bases from J, with 15 bases between. Germline lookup yields CDR1 GEAIGNYY and CDR2 EKD. The CDR3 has 18 residues. The CDR3 sequence: CACDTGQALSWDTRQMFF. In nucleotides, the CDR3 is TGTGCCTGTGACACCGGGCAGGCATTGTCGTGGGACACCCGACAGATGTTTTTC.

This clone is classed as large. The same CDR3 can be traced to other DNA sequences in this sample. The chain links TRDV2 to TRDJ1; 9 positions agree with TRDD3. This CDR3 comprises 17 residues. Trimming removed 0 bases from V and 2 bases from J; junction bases left unmatched: 9. Germline CDR1 reads GEAIGNYY; CDR2 reads EKD. The CDR3 reads CACDTLQRGYATDKLIF. The DNA for the CDR3 is TGTGCCTGTGACACCCTTCAAAGGGGATACGCGACCGATAAACTCATCTTT.

This clone ranks as medium-sized (0.01 to 0.1%). The sample has other DNA sequences that encode this CDR3 too. The chain couples TRDV2 to TRDJ1, with 13 bases lining up with TRDD3. The CDR3 consists of 17 residues. Losses at the gene ends were 2 bases for V and 7 bases for J; bases not matched to a gene: 12. Germline lookup yields CDR1 GEAIGNYY and CDR2 EKD. CDR3 nucleotides: TGTGCCTGTGACAATATGGCGACTGGGGGATACGGAGCTAAACTCATCTTT. Encoded protein: CACDNMATGGYGAKLIF.

A few counts support this clone. A read error is the likely source, as a far larger clone sits one nucleotide away. The same CDR3 can be traced to other DNA sequences in this sample. The chain uses TRDV2 and TRDJ2, with 10 bases aligning to TRDD3. Germline V CDR1 and CDR2: GEAIGNYY, EKD. The CDR3 is 17 residues long. CDR3 in DNA: TGTGCCTGCGACAAATTAGGGGGGATACGGTTGACAGCACAACTCTTCTTT. It translates to CACDKLGGIRLTAQLFF.

A remark on this clone: Given a much more abundant clone one base away, this may be a read error. Other nucleotide sequences in the sample specify the same CDR3. The chain recombines TRDV2 with TRDJ1; the match to TRDD3 covers 13 bases. Germline V gene sequence: CDR1 GEAIGNYY, CDR2 EKD. The CDR3 has 19 amino acids. DNA of the CDR3: TGTGCCTGCGACACACTCGATGTACTGGGGGATACGGACACCGATAAACTCATCTTT. This translates into CACDTLDVLGDTDTDKLIF.

For this clone: A far larger clone is off by one base, so a read error is likely. This specimen includes other DNA sequences encoding the same CDR3. V is TRDV2 and J is TRDJ3; 13 positions match TRDD3. J gave up 3 bases and V 3 bases, and 13 bases lay outside the gene matches. This CDR3 is 21 amino acids long. Germline V lookup: CDR1 GEAIGNYY, CDR2 EKD. The CDR3 sequence: CACDSITGGYETDWDTRQMFF. The CDR3 nucleotides are TGTGCCTGTGACTCCATTACTGGGGGATACGAAACGGACTGGGACACCCGACAGATGTTTTTC.

Details on this clone: A single base is all that separates this from a far larger clone, so a read error is likely. Called V gene: TRDV2; the J gene was not called; no DNA check was done on the table's D call, TRDD3. The CDR3 covers 23 residues. Germline loops: CDR1 GEAIGNYY, CDR2 EKD. DNA of the CDR3: TGTGCCTGTGACCCATTGGAAGACTCCCAACCTCGGGGGGGCCCGCGGCCTACCGATAAACCCATCTTT. Translated: CACDPLEDSQPRGGPRPTDKPIF.